Below, 15 T cell receptor beta chains from the same sample are listed, as sequenced in a study of shared T cell receptors in the human thymus. The repertoire was sequenced with immunoSEQ multiplex PCR; TCRdb's copy has only in-frame clones and lacks some. This sample yields roughly 700,000 clones, of which roughly 90% are seen a single time; 0.0095% to 0.013% belongs to the top ten. These same data were also listed under a study on human thymus T cells.

Sequencing was performed on thymocytes. These receptors were obtained from a boy in the first two years of life with a congenital heart defect.

The CDR3 spells CASSHSRGVRAPLYQETQYF. The CDR3, as DNA: TGCGCCAGCAGCCACTCTCGGGGGGTTAGGGCCCCCCTGTACCAAGAGACCCAGTACTTC. This chain uses TRBV4-3 with TRBJ2-5; TRBD2 aligns across 7 bases. The trim removed 3 bases at V and 0 bases at J, leaving 19 bases unmatched. The CDR3 contains 20 residues. CDR1 is LGHNA and CDR2 is YSLEER in the germline V gene.

This clone was counted a single time. The chain carries TRBV4-3 and TRBJ2-3, with 7 bases aligning to TRBD2. Germline values: CDR1 LGHNA, CDR2 YSLEER. After removal of 0 bases from V and 4 bases from J, the junction contained 25 bases not matched to a gene. The CDR3 loop spans 22 amino acids. Here the CDR3 reads CASSQELRWELADKRGPDTQYF. CDR3 bases: TGCGCCAGCAGCCAAGAGTTGAGATGGGAGCTAGCGGACAAGCGGGGCCCAGATACGCAGTATTTT.

The rearrangement joins TRBV5-4 to TRBJ1-5; D is uncertain. The CDR3 sequence is 20 residues long. Deletions cut 3 bases from V and 0 bases from J, with 25 bases between. Germline CDR1 and CDR2: SGHNT and YYREEE (reference sequence). In DNA, the CDR3 is TGTGCCAGCAGCTCCACCCCCTCGCGACACGGGGTTAATAGCAATCAGCCCCAGCATTTT. Translated, it gives CASSSTPSRHGVNSNQPQHF.

This chain connects TRBV5-1 to TRBJ2-3; TRBD2 aligns across 9 bases. CDR3 length equals 15 residues. Germline V gene lookup returns CDR1 SGHRS and CDR2 YFSETQ. Trimming cost V 4 bases and J 5 bases; bases outside gene matches: 8. The CDR3 region has the DNA TGCGCCAGCAGCCTTAGCGGGAGATTAGGAGATACGCAGTATTTT. It is translated as CASSLSGRLGDTQYF.

The V call is TRBV4-1, the J call TRBJ1-5; 10 bases are a match to TRBD1. This CDR3 has 14 amino acids. In germline, CDR1 is MGHRA, CDR2 YSYEKL. V shed 4 bases and J 5 bases; nucleotides not matched to a gene: 2. The DNA for the CDR3 is TGCGCCAGCAGCCGGGGGACAGGGGATCAGCCCCAGCATTTT. Amino acid sequence: CASSRGTGDQPQHF.

The rearrangement uses TRBV4-3 and TRBJ2-3, with 9 bases that match TRBD2. This CDR3 spans 18 amino acids. CDR1 and CDR2 (germline): LGHNA, YSLEER. Trimming took 0 bases from V and 2 from J; bases not matched to a gene: 9. In DNA, the CDR3 is TGCGCCAGCAGCCAAGATCTGCTGGCTAGCGGGGACACAGATACGCAGTATTTT. It is translated as CASSQDLLASGDTDTQYF.

This clone appeared once. The rearrangement joins TRBV15 to TRBJ2-7; 15 bases map to TRBD2. Germline lookup yields CDR1 LNHNV and CDR2 YYDKDF (reference sequence). This CDR3 has 16 residues. Trimming removed 1 base from V and 9 bases from J; junction bases left unmatched: 7. CDR3 in DNA: TGTGCCACCAGCAGAGCGAGGACTAGCGGGAGGGGGTCGCAGTACTTC. This codes for CATSRARTSGRGSQYF.

The rearrangement links TRBV27 to TRBJ1-2, with D maybe TRBD1 (6 bases). CDR1 and CDR2 from the germline V gene are MNHEY and SMNVEV (reference sequence). The V end was cut by 5 bases, the J end by 2 bases, with 12 bases between. This CDR3 has 14 residues. The CDR3: CASSTSGQNYGYTF. The CDR3 DNA follows: TGTGCCAGCAGTACAAGCGGACAGAACTATGGCTACACCTTC.

The chain combines TRBV6-5 with TRBJ2-3, with TRBD1 matching 8 bases. V dropped 2 bases and J dropped 7; count of bases not matched to a gene: 5. The CDR3 is 14 amino acids. Germline CDR1 is MNHEY and CDR2 is SVGAGI. For the CDR3, the DNA is TGTGCCAGCAGTTACCTAGGACAGGGAAATACGCAGTATTTT. It translates to CASSYLGQGNTQYF.

This chain connects TRBV11-3 to TRBJ1-3; no clear D gene. Between the trimmed V and J ends, which lost 4 bases and 1 base, there was a span of 11 bases. Germline CDR1 and CDR2: SGHNT and YENEEA. The CDR3 is made up of 15 amino acids. The CDR3 nucleotides read TGTGCCAGCAGCTCCCGACTGTGGTCTGGAAACACCATATATTTT. Protein: CASSSRLWSGNTIYF.

The genes are TRBV10-1 and TRBJ2-2, with 8 bases fitting TRBD2. The length of the CDR3 is 16 residues. The trim removed 2 bases at V and 4 bases at J, leaving 6 bases unmatched. From germline, CDR1 is WNHNN and CDR2 SYGVQD (reference sequence). This CDR3 is CASSEVGTRRTGELFF. CDR3 bases: TGCGCCAGCAGTGAGGTGGGGACTAGGCGCACCGGGGAGCTGTTTTTT.

The CDR3 nucleotides read TGTGCCAGCAGCTTAGACCCTAACCCGGCCTACGAGCAGTACTTC. Residues: CASSLDPNPAYEQYF. The chain employs TRBV7-8 and TRBJ2-7; D unresolved. Germline CDR1 reads SGHVS; CDR2 reads FQNEAQ. The V and J ends lost 1 base and 2 bases respectively, with 12 bases between them. The CDR3 totals 15 residues.

For the CDR3, the DNA is TGTGCCAGCAGGAACCGGGAGGACCAAGAGACCCAGTACTTC. This translates into CASRNREDQETQYF. The chain is built from TRBV28 and TRBJ2-5, with TRBD2 matching 7 bases. The CDR3 contains 14 residues. Germline V gives CDR1 MDHEN, CDR2 SYDVKM. Trimming at V came to 6 bases and at J to 0 bases, leaving 4 bases not matched to a gene.

The rearrangement links TRBV4-1 to TRBJ2-7; 10 bases are a match to TRBD2. CDR1 is MGHRA, CDR2 YSYEKL, per germline. Trimming took 3 bases from V and 4 from J; bases not matched to a gene: 18. This CDR3 has 19 residues. The CDR3 DNA is TGCGCCAGCAGCCAGAAACTAGCGGGACGGTTTAGGGGGGGATACGAGCAGTACTTC. Translated, it gives CASSQKLAGRFRGGYEQYF.

This chain uses TRBV4-1 with TRBJ2-7, with a tentative D call TRBD2 (6 bases). The germline V and J ends were trimmed by 0 bases and 2 bases, with 14 bases remaining between them. Looked up from germline, CDR1 is MGHRA and CDR2 is YSYEKL. CDR3 length: 16 residues. The CDR3 region is CASSQDWGGGTYEQYF. The CDR3, as DNA: TGCGCCAGCAGCCAAGATTGGGGCGGAGGGACCTACGAGCAGTACTTC.